The present T cell receptor beta chain was sequenced within a study of blood T cells in healthy people across ages. A sample-barcoded 5' primer and a J-beta primer mix were used in a second PCR of roughly 6 to 11 cycles. TCRdb reprocessed the 5' RACE reads via MiXCR and lists one record per CDR3 protein. The sample has 1.5 million to 2 million distinct CDR3 sequences; about 30% are singletons. Germline CDR1 is ENHRY and CDR2 is SYGVKD. The CDR3 has 14 residues. The clonotype originates from a woman aged 30 to 39 in good health. This chain links TRBV10-3 with TRBJ2-1; possible D gene TRBD2, 5 bases. The last part of the DNA fits TRBJ2-7 better; the J call may be wrong. The source material was blood. CDR3 amino acids: CAIRASSSYNEQYF. In DNA, the CDR3 is TGTGCCATCAGGGCTAGCAGCTCCTACAATGAGCAGTACTTC.